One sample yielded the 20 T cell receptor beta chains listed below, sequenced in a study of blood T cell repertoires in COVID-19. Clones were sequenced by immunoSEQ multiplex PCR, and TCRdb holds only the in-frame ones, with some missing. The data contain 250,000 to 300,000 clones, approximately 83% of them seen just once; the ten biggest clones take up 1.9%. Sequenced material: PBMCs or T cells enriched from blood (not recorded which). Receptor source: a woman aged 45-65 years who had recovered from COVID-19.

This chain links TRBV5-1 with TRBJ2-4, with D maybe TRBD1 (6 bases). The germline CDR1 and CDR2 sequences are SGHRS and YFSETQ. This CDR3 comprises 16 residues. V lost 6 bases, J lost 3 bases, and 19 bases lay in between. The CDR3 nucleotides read TGCGCCAGCATTTCGGGGCAGGGGTACGTCAAAAACATTCAGTACTTC. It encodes CASISGQGYVKNIQYF.

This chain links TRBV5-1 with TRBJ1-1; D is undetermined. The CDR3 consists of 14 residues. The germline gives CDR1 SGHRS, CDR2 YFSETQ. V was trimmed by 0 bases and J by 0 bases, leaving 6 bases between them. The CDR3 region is CASSLGSVNTEAFF. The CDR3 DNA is TGCGCCAGCAGCTTGGGGTCAGTGAACACTGAAGCTTTCTTT.

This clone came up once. CDR3 DNA sequence: TGTGCCACCAGCAGAAGAAAGGGGGTCCGGGGAAACACTGAAGCTTTCTTT. Protein: CATSRRKGVRGNTEAFF. This chain links TRBV15 with TRBJ1-1; D might be TRBD1 (6 bases). CDR1 LNHNV and CDR2 YYDKDF come from the germline V gene (reference sequence). The V and J ends lost 2 bases and 2 bases respectively, with 18 bases between them. The CDR3 spans 17 residues.

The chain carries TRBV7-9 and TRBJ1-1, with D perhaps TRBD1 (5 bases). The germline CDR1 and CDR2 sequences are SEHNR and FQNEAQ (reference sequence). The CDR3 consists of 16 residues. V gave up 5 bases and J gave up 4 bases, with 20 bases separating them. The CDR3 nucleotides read TGTGCCAGCAGCCTAACCGCGGCGGGGCTTGGCACTGAAGCTTTCTTT. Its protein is CASSLTAAGLGTEAFF.

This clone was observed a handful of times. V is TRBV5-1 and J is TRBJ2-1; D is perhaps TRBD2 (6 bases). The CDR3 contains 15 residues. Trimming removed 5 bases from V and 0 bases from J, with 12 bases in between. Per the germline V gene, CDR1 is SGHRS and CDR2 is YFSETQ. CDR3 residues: CASSPGDYSYNEQFF. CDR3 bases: TGCGCCAGCAGTCCGGGGGATTACTCCTACAATGAGCAGTTCTTC. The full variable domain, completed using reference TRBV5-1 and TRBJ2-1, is KAGVTQTPRYLIKTRGQQVTLSCSPISGHRSVSWYQQTPGQGLQFLFEYFSETQRNKGNFPGRFSGRQFSNSRSEMNVSTLELGDSALYLCASSPGDYSYNEQFFGPGTRLTVL.

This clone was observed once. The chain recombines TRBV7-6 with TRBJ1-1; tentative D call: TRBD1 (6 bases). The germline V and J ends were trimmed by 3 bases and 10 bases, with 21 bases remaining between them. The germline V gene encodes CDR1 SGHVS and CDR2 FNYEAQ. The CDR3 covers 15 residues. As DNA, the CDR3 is TGTGCCAGCAGCTTGATAAGGGACACGCCCGAGGGAGCTTTCTTT. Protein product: CASSLIRDTPEGAFF.

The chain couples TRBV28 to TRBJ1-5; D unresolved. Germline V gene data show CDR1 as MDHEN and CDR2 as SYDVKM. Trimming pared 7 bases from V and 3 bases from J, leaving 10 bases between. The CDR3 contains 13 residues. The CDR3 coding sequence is TGTGCCAGCAAAACGGGGAACAATCAGCCCCAGCATTTT. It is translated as CASKTGNNQPQHF.

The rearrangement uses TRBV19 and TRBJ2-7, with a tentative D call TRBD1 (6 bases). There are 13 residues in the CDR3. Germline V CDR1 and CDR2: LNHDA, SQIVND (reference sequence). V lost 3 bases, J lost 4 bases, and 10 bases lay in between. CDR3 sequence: CASSIPGQYEQYF. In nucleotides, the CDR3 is TGTGCCAGTAGTATCCCCGGACAGTACGAGCAGTACTTC.

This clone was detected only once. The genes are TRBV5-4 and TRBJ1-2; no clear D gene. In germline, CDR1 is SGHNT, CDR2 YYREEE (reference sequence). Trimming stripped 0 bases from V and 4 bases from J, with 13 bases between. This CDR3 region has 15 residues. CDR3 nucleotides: TGTGCCAGCAGCTTGGCGGAGGTCAGATTCTATGGCTACACCTTC. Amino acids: CASSLAEVRFYGYTF.

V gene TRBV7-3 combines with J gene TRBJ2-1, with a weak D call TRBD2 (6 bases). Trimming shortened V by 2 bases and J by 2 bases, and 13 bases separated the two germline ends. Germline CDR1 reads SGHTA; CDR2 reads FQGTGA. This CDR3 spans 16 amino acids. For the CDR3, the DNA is TGTGCCAGCAGCTTACTGGGCGGGGCTGCCTACAATGAGCAGTTCTTC. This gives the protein CASSLLGGAAYNEQFF.

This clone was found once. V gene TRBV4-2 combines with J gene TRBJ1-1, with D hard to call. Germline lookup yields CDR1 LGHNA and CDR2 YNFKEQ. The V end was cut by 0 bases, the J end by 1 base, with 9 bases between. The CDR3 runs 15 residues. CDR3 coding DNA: TGTGCCAGCAGCCAAGATAAGACACGGAACACTGAAGCTTTCTTT. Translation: CASSQDKTRNTEAFF.

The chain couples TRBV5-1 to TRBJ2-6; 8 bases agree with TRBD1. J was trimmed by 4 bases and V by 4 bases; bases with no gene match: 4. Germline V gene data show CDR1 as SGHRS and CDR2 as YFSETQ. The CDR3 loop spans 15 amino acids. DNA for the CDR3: TGCGCCAGCAGCCCACAGGGGGACGGGGCCAACGTCCTGACTTTC. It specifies CASSPQGDGANVLTF.

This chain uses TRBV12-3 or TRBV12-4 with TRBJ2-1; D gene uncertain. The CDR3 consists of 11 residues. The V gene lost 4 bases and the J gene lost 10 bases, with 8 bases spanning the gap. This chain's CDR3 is CASSYAREQFF. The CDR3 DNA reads TGTGCCAGCAGTTACGCGCGAGAGCAGTTCTTC.

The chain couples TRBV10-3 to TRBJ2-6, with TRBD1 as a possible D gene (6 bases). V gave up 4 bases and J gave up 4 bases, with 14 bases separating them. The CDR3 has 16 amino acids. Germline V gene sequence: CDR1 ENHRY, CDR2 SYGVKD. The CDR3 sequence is CAISGLAGVGANVLTF. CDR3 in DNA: TGTGCCATCAGTGGGCTGGCAGGGGTCGGGGCCAACGTCCTGACTTTC.

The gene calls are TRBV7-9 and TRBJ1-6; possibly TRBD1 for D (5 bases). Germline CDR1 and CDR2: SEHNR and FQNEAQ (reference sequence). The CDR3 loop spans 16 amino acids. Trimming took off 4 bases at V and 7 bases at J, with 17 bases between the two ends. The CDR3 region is CASSSYQQVLNSPLHF. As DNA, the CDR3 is TGTGCCAGCAGCTCGTATCAACAGGTCCTAAATTCACCCCTCCACTTT.

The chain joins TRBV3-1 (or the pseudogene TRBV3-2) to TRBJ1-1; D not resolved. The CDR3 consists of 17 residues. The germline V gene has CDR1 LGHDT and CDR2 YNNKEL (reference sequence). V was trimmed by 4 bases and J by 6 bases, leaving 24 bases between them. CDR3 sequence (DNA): TGTGCCAGCAGCCCCCACCAGGTTTCGGGAATTGAAGCTGAAGCTTTCTTT. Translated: CASSPHQVSGIEAEAFF.

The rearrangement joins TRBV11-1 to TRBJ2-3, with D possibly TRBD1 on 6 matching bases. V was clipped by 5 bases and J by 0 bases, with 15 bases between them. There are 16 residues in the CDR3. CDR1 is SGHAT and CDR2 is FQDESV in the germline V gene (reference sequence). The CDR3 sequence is CASSPGAARSTDTQYF. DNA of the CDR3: TGTGCCAGCAGCCCAGGGGCAGCGCGAAGCACAGATACGCAGTATTTT.

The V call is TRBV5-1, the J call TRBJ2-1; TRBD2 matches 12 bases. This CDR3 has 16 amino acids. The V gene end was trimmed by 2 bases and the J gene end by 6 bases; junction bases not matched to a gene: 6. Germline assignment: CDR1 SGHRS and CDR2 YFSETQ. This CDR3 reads CASSFRLAGDVNEQFF. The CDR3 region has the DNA TGCGCCAGCAGCTTTCGACTAGCGGGAGACGTCAATGAGCAGTTCTTC.

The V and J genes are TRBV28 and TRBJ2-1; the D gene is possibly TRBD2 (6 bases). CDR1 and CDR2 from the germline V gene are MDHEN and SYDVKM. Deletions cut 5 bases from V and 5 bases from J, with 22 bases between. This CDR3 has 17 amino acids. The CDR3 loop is CASSPGPSVEWHNEQFF. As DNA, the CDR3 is TGTGCCAGCAGTCCGGGCCCTAGCGTCGAGTGGCACAATGAGCAGTTCTTC. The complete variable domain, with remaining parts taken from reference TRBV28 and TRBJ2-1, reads DVKVTQSSRYLVKRTGEKVFLECVQDMDHENMFWYRQDPGLGLRLIYFSYDVKMKEKGDIPEGYSVSREKKERFSLILESASTNQTSMYLCASSPGPSVEWHNEQFFGPGTRLTVL.

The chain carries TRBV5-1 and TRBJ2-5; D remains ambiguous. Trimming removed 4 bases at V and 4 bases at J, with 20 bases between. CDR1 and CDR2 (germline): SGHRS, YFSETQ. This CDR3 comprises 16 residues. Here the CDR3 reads CASSHGSTARGETQYF. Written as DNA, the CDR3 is TGCGCCAGCAGCCATGGCAGTACGGCTCGAGGAGAGACCCAGTACTTC.